Listed below are T cell receptor beta chains from one sample, sequenced in a study of identical twins. A single record per CDR3 protein comes from TCRdb applying MiXCR to the 5' RACE reads. The profile shows a few hundred thousand distinct CDR3 sequences, approximately 9.1% of them singletons. Sequencing used naive T cells sorted from blood. All receptors come from a woman in her forties or fifties in good health. The CDR3 runs from the conserved cysteine through the conserved F or W. Fields, in order: J gene, V gene, D gene, clone size, CDR3 protein, CDR3 DNA. A D gene is named only where the DNA matches it firmly. A clone size is listed for some rows: how often the clone was seen (once, few, many), or a class if it is expanded.

TRBJ2-1 | TRBV9 | . | few | CASSVATGGTANEQFF | TGTGCCAGCAGCGTAGCTACCGGCGGGACGGCCAATGAGCAGTTCTTC
TRBJ2-1 | TRBV10-2 | . | few | CATSPGTLGANEQFF | TGCGCCACAAGCCCAGGGACATTAGGGGCCAATGAGCAGTTCTTC
TRBJ2-1 | TRBV6-6 | . | many | CASSYAGIRNEQFF | TGTGCCAGCAGTTACGCAGGCATTAGAAATGAGCAGTTCTTC
TRBJ1-5 | TRBV3-1 | . | few | CASSQDLSTHQPQHF | TGTGCCAGCAGCCAAGATTTAAGCACCCATCAGCCCCAGCATTTT
TRBJ1-1 | TRBV4-1 | . | . | CASSQVKGPNTEAFF | TGCGCCAGCAGCCAAGTCAAGGGCCCGAACACTGAAGCTTTCTTT
TRBJ2-2 | TRBV5-6 | TRBD1 | . | CASSLSRGSAGELFF | TGTGCCAGCAGCTTGAGCAGGGGGAGTGCCGGGGAGCTGTTTTTT
TRBJ2-1 | TRBV24-1 | TRBD2 | many | CATSVAGVNEQFF | TGTGCCACCAGTGTAGCGGGAGTCAATGAGCAGTTCTTC
TRBJ2-3 | TRBV3-1 | . | few | CASSHGGVGTDTQYF | TGTGCCAGCAGCCACGGAGGGGTCGGCACAGATACGCAGTATTTT
TRBJ2-2 | TRBV28 | TRBD1 | few | CASSFRGQVANTGELFF | TGTGCCAGCAGTTTCCGGGGACAGGTCGCGAACACCGGGGAGCTGTTTTTT
TRBJ2-5 | TRBV10-3 | . | . | CAISDPPVRETQYF | TGTGCCATCAGTGATCCGCCTGTTAGAGAGACCCAGTACTTC
TRBJ2-3 | TRBV11-2 | . | few | CASSLRLAPDTQYF | TGTGCCAGCAGCTTACGGCTAGCGCCAGATACGCAGTATTTT
TRBJ2-2 | TRBV12-3/TRBV12-4 | . | few | CASSRLVPGELFF | TGTGCCAGCAGTAGACTAGTTCCCGGGGAGCTGTTTTTT
TRBJ1-4 | TRBV27 | . | few | CASSFLPGTYRIPNEKLFF | TGTGCCAGCAGTTTCTTACCAGGCACGTATAGGATTCCTAATGAAAAACTGTTTTTT
TRBJ2-3 | TRBV27 | . | many | CASSSFEDTDTQYF | TGTGCCAGCAGCAGCTTCGAGGACACAGATACGCAGTATTTT
TRBJ2-1 | TRBV3-1 | . | . | CASSQEVQNEQFF | TGTGCCAGCAGCCAAGAAGTTCAGAATGAGCAGTTCTTC
TRBJ2-4 | TRBV20-1 | . | . | CSADAGNIEYF | TGCAGTGCGGATGCTGGGAACATTGAGTACTTC
TRBJ2-1 | TRBV24-1 | TRBD1 | . | CATSDLRTGVVNEQFF | TGTGCCACCAGTGATTTGAGAACAGGGGTGGTCAATGAGCAGTTCTTC
TRBJ2-1 | TRBV12-3/TRBV12-4 | . | . | CASGPNPPFGNEQFF | TGTGCCAGCGGACCTAATCCCCCCTTCGGCAATGAGCAGTTCTTC
TRBJ2-2 | TRBV11-1 | TRBD2 | . | CASSSLATTGELFF | TGTGCCAGCAGCTCACTAGCGACCACCGGGGAGCTGTTTTTT
TRBJ2-7 | TRBV9 | . | many | CASSVVGGSYEQYF | TGTGCCAGCAGCGTAGTGGGCGGATCCTACGAGCAGTACTTC
TRBJ1-4 | TRBV7-7 | . | many | CASSQGMEDEKLFF | TGTGCCAGCAGCCAGGGAATGGAGGATGAAAAACTGTTTTTT
TRBJ2-1 | TRBV4-1 | TRBD2 | many | CASSHLGREGQYNEQFF | TGCGCCAGCAGCCACCTCGGGCGGGAGGGCCAGTACAATGAGCAGTTCTTC
TRBJ2-5 | TRBV10-3 | TRBD2 | many | CAISQEGTSGQETQYF | TGTGCCATCAGCCAGGAAGGGACTAGCGGCCAAGAGACCCAGTACTTC
TRBJ2-1 | TRBV2 | . | . | CASSPDRAGIYNEQFF | TGTGCCAGCAGTCCAGACAGAGCCGGTATTTACAATGAGCAGTTCTTC
TRBJ2-3 | TRBV20-1 | TRBD2 | many | CSASGLILTDTQYF | TGCAGTGCTTCGGGACTAATACTCACAGATACGCAGTATTTT
TRBJ1-2 | TRBV7-9 | TRBD1 | . | CASSLPWTGDYGYTF | TGTGCCAGCAGCCTACCATGGACAGGGGACTATGGCTACACCTTC
TRBJ1-2 | TRBV12-3/TRBV12-4 | TRBD1 | . | CASSRQGQIYGYTF | TGTGCCAGCAGTCGGCAGGGACAGATCTATGGCTACACCTTC
TRBJ1-1 | TRBV4-1 | . | many | CASSQVATGSEAFF | TGCGCCAGCAGCCAAGTAGCCACAGGGTCTGAAGCTTTCTTT
TRBJ1-1 | TRBV2 | . | many | CASSEEWGGSEAFF | TGTGCCAGCAGTGAAGAGTGGGGAGGGTCTGAAGCTTTCTTT
TRBJ2-1 | TRBV29-1 | TRBD2 | many | CSGGGWLAGGRSSYNEQFF | TGCAGCGGGGGAGGGTGGCTAGCGGGAGGGCGAAGCTCCTACAATGAGCAGTTCTTC
TRBJ2-1 | TRBV12-3/TRBV12-4 | . | . | CASKREGEQFF | TGTGCCAGCAAAAGAGAGGGTGAGCAGTTCTTC